This T cell receptor beta chain was sequenced during a study of control samples from healthy donors and cancer patients. Worth noting for this clone: Other DNA sequences within the sample encode an identical CDR3.

In germline, CDR1 is MNHEY, CDR2 SVGEGT. The V end lost 2 bases, the J end lost 0 bases, and 7 bases lay between the germline ends. The CDR3 is 14 amino acids. This table comes from immunoSEQ multiplex PCR, and its TCRdb copy is limited to in-frame clones, with some not included. This table has under 150,000 clones, under 95% appearing once. The chain links TRBV6-2 or TRBV6-3 to TRBJ1-1; tentative D call: TRBD1 (5 bases). Specimen: PBMCs. The source is a man in his fifties or sixties with head and neck cancer. The CDR3 DNA is TGTGCCAGCAGTTACAGGGGAATGAACACTGAAGCTTTCTTT. This translates into CASSYRGMNTEAFF.